Sequencing of this TCR beta chain was carried out in a study of blood T cell repertoires in COVID-19. The overall study: The analysed material was cDNA or gDNA that came from T cells, B-cell-depleted T cells, or PBMCs.

Trimming at V came to 8 bases and at J to 8 bases, leaving 9 bases not matched to a gene. Germline V CDR1 and CDR2: SGHVS, FQNEAQ. The CDR3 is made up of 14 amino acids. In the original analysis: The assay estimated nucleated cells by amplifying reference gene primers. TCRdb's table, derived via immunoSEQ multiplex PCR, lists solely in-frame clones and lacks some. V, J and clone size are taken as reported in that table, and D and trimming were inferred from the DNA itself. The sample records approximately 300,000 clones, roughly 89% being singletons. The TCR was taken from a man younger than 40 with acute or convalescent COVID-19. The chain carries TRBV7-8 and TRBJ1-4, with 9 bases fitting TRBD1. Material for sequencing was peripheral blood. The CDR3 sequence: CASGPRQGGEKLFF. The CDR3 coding sequence is TGTGCCAGCGGACCTAGACAGGGGGGGGAAAAACTGTTTTTT.